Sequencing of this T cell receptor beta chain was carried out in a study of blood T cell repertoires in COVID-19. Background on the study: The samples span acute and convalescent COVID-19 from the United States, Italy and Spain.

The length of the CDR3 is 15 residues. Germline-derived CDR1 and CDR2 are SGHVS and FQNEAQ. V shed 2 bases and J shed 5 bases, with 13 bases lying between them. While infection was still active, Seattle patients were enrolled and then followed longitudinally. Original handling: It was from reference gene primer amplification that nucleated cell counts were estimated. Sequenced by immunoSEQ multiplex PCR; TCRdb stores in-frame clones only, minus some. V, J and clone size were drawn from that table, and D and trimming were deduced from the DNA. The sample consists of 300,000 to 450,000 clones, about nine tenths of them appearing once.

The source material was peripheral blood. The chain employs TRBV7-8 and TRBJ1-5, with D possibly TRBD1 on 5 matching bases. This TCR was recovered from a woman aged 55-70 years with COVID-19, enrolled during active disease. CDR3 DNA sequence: TGTGCCAGCAGCTTAAGCGGGAGGGGTGATCAGCCCCAGCATTTT. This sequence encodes CASSLSGRGDQPQHF.